This is a list of T cell receptor beta chains from one sample in a study of shared clonotypes between healthy human individuals. Profiling relied on immunoSEQ multiplex PCR, and the TCRdb table lists in-frame clones only, not all of them. The data show about 1.1 million clones, approximately 80% seen once. Sample: memory CD4+ T cells from PBMCs. The receptors were gathered from a man aged 18 to 30 in good health. Some clones in this sample may be carry-over from other donors' samples. Both conserved end residues are part of each CDR3. D genes are given only for firm matches. Some rows have no size entry. The others give once, few or many, or a class for an expanded clone.

d_gene,j_gene,v_gene,abundance,CDR3aa,CDR3nt
TRBD1,TRBJ1-1,TRBV27,once,CASSLSPTGGLEAFF,TGTGCCAGCAGTTTATCCCCGACAGGGGGACTTGAAGCTTTCTTT
.,TRBJ1-1,TRBV6-5,.,CASSYSSNTEAFF,TGTGCCAGCAGTTACTCTAGTAACACTGAAGCTTTCTTT
.,TRBJ2-5,TRBV13,.,CASSARQETQYF,TGTGCCAGCAGCGCACGCCAAGAGACCCAGTACTTC
.,TRBJ2-2,TRBV7-2,few,CASSLGLGNTGELFF,TGTGCCAGCAGCTTAGGCCTAGGGAACACCGGGGAGCTGTTTTTT
TRBD2,TRBJ2-1,TRBV5-1,once,CASSPGLAGGPGNEQFF,TGCGCCAGCAGCCCGGGACTAGCGGGAGGGCCGGGGAATGAGCAGTTCTTC
.,TRBJ1-1,TRBV27,.,CASSSYRGKLSF,TGTGCCAGCAGTTCCTACCGGGGCAAGTTGTCGTTT
.,TRBJ1-5,TRBV2,once,CASSEEGQPQHF,TGTGCCAGCAGTGAAGAAGGTCAGCCCCAGCATTTT
TRBD1,TRBJ1-5,TRBV28,many,CASRDRGEYQPQHF,TGTGCCAGCAGGGACAGGGGCGAATATCAGCCCCAGCATTTT
TRBD2,TRBJ2-1,TRBV7-9,.,CASSSVSSGSPNEQFF,TGTGCCAGCAGCTCCGTGAGTAGCGGGAGTCCAAATGAGCAGTTCTTC
.,TRBJ2-7,TRBV6-1,.,CASSGHATSYEQYF,TGTGCCAGCAGCGGACACGCTACCTCCTACGAGCAGTACTTC
.,TRBJ2-5,TRBV5-4,.,CASSSMTGRQETQYF,TGTGCCAGCAGCTCCATGACAGGACGCCAAGAGACCCAGTACTTC
TRBD1,TRBJ1-5,TRBV19,.,CASSTGQGAYQPQHF,TGTGCCAGTAGTACCGGCCAGGGGGCCTATCAGCCCCAGCATTTT
TRBD2,TRBJ2-7,TRBV5-1,.,CASSLVSGGSYEQYF,TGCGCCAGCAGCTTGGTCTCGGGAGGGTCATACGAGCAGTACTTC
TRBD2,TRBJ2-2,TRBV10-3,.,CAISESTGGNTGELFF,TGTGCCATCAGTGAGTCGACGGGGGGGAACACCGGGGAGCTGTTTTTT
TRBD1,TRBJ2-2,TRBV27,.,CASSFDRGTTGELFF,TGTGCCAGCAGCTTTGACAGGGGAACGACCGGGGAGCTGTTTTTT
.,TRBJ2-5,TRBV5-1,.,CASSYRGPQETQYF,TGCGCCAGCAGCTACCGGGGTCCCCAAGAGACCCAGTACTTC
.,TRBJ1-5,TRBV28,.,CASSEVGQPQHF,TGTGCCAGCAGTGAGGTGGGGCAGCCCCAGCATTTT
.,TRBJ2-5,TRBV7-2,.,CASSFRAETQYF,TGTGCCAGCAGCTTTCGTGCGGAGACCCAGTACTTC
.,TRBJ1-1,TRBV5-4,.,CASSLRAGLDTEAFF,TGTGCCAGCAGCTTGAGGGCAGGGTTAGACACTGAAGCTTTCTTT
TRBD1,TRBJ2-7,TRBV11-2,.,CASSFDRVSLEQYF,TGTGCCAGCAGCTTTGACAGGGTGTCCCTCGAGCAGTACTTC
.,TRBJ2-2,TRBV4-2,.,CASSRYPNTGELFF,TGTGCCAGCAGCCGGTATCCAAACACCGGGGAGCTGTTTTTT
TRBD1,TRBJ2-2,TRBV2,.,CATQGQGNTGELFF,TGTGCCACCCAGGGACAGGGGAACACCGGGGAGCTGTTTTTT
.,TRBJ2-7,TRBV7-2,.,CASSLALVSGDSYEQYF,TGTGCCAGCAGCTTAGCGCTGGTTAGCGGAGATTCCTACGAGCAGTACTTC